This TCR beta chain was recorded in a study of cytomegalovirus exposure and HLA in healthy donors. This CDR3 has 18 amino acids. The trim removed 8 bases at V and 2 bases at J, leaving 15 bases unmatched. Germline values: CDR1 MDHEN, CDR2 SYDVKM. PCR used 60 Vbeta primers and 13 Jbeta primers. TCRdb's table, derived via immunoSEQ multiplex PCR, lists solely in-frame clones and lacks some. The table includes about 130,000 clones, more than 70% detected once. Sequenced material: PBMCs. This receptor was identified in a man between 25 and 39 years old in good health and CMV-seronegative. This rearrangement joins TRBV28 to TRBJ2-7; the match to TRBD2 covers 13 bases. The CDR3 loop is CASFSPGLAGSTPYEQYF. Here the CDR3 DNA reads TGTGCCAGCTTTAGCCCGGGACTAGCGGGATCGACCCCCTACGAGCAGTACTTC.